This is a list of T cell receptor beta chains from one sample in a study of CD8 T cells in ankylosing spondylitis. From the 5' RACE reads, TCRdb called clonotypes with MiXCR, one entry per CDR3 protein. The sample has hundreds of thousands of distinct CDR3 sequences; 17% are singletons. Sequenced: blood, either unsorted or a sorted T cell fraction (not recorded which). The source of these receptors is a male donor with ankylosing spondylitis. Each CDR3 is given with its conserved first and last residue. D genes are given only for firm matches. Expanded clones are given a class, and other clones once, few, many or no size at all.

d_gene	v_gene	abundance	j_gene	CDR3nt	CDR3aa
TRBD1	TRBV2	few	TRBJ2-6	TGTGCCAGCAAGATCTCACCGGGACAGGGGGCGCCTGGGGCCAACGTCCTGACTTTC	CASKISPGQGAPGANVLTF
.	TRBV6-1	few	TRBJ2-7	TGTGCCAGCAGCCAGGATTGGGGGGCGTCCTACGAGCAGTACTTC	CASSQDWGASYEQYF
.	TRBV5-1	many	TRBJ1-2	TGCGCCAGCAAGACAGGTGACGACTATGGCTACACCTTC	CASKTGDDYGYTF
.	TRBV30	.	TRBJ1-2	TGTGCCTGGGGCGTTTTAAGCTATGGCTACACCTTC	CAWGVLSYGYTF
TRBD1	TRBV7-9	.	TRBJ2-1	TGTGCCAGCAGCTATGCCGGACAGGATGGCCGGGTGAAGCAGTTCTTC	CASSYAGQDGRVKQFF
TRBD2	TRBV7-6	.	TRBJ2-1	TGTGCCAGCAGCTTGTCACTAGCGGGGGTTTCCTACAATGAGCAGTTCTTC	CASSLSLAGVSYNEQFF
TRBD2	TRBV12-3/TRBV12-4	few	TRBJ2-5	TGTGCCAGCAGACGAGGACTAGCGGAAGAGACCCAGTACTTC	CASRRGLAEETQYF
.	TRBV5-1	few	TRBJ1-2	TGCGCCAGCAGCTTGGCCCAGAGCTCCACTTCTAGTGGCTACACCTTC	CASSLAQSSTSSGYTF
.	TRBV29-1	few	TRBJ2-2	TGCAGCGTGGGGACACCAGGCGGAACCTTGAACACCGGGGAGCTGTTTTTT	CSVGTPGGTLNTGELFF
TRBD2	TRBV2	.	TRBJ2-1	TGTGCCAGCACCGGGGCTAGCGGGAGCTCCTACAATGAGCAGTTCTTC	CASTGASGSSYNEQFF
TRBD2	TRBV20-1	.	TRBJ2-2	TGCAGTGCTAGAGGACCGGGACTAGCTAACACCGGGGAGCTGTTTTTT	CSARGPGLANTGELFF
.	TRBV20-1	many	TRBJ2-3	TGCAGTGCTAGCGCACCCAGGGACCCCGCAGATACGCAGTATTTT	CSASAPRDPADTQYF
.	TRBV12-3/TRBV12-4	few	TRBJ2-7	TGTGCCAGCACCCCCCGTAGGGGGAACGAGCAGTACTTC	CASTPRRGNEQYF
TRBD1	TRBV4-2	.	TRBJ1-2	TGTGCCAGCAGCCAACCGGGACAGGACCTCTATGGCTACACCTTC	CASSQPGQDLYGYTF
TRBD2	TRBV7-9	few	TRBJ2-1	TGTGCCAGCAGCGAGGGGCAGACTAGCGGGGATGCGGAGCAGTTCTTC	CASSEGQTSGDAEQFF
TRBD1	TRBV7-9	.	TRBJ1-1	TGTGCCAGCAGCTCGAAAGGGACAGGGTTTGAAGCTTTCTTT	CASSSKGTGFEAFF
.	TRBV12-3/TRBV12-4	.	TRBJ1-2	TGTGCCAGCAGTTTAAGCGGTCGTAGCACCTTC	CASSLSGRSTF
.	TRBV11-2	few	TRBJ2-5	TGTGCCAGCAGCTTTATGGTCGGGGAGACCCAGTACTTC	CASSFMVGETQYF
TRBD2	TRBV14	.	TRBJ2-2	TGTGCCAGCAGCCGCAGCGGGGGCTGGAACACCGGGGAGCTGTTTTTT	CASSRSGGWNTGELFF
.	TRBV28	many	TRBJ1-5	TGTGCCAGCAGTGTCTACAATCAGCCCCAGCATTTT	CASSVYNQPQHF
.	TRBV12-3/TRBV12-4	.	TRBJ1-6	TGTGCCAGCAGTGGAGGATCGTTTTTCTCCTATAATTCACCCCTCCACTTT	CASSGGSFFSYNSPLHF
TRBD2	TRBV18	.	TRBJ2-1	TGTGCCAGCTCACCCCCCGGGGAGGGGTCCTACAATGAGCAGTTCTTC	CASSPPGEGSYNEQFF
.	TRBV20-1	few	TRBJ2-1	TGCAGTGCTAGAGTGGCGCAGATGCCTTACAATGAGCAGTTCTTC	CSARVAQMPYNEQFF
TRBD1	TRBV5-1	.	TRBJ2-7	TGCGCCAGCAGGCTAGAGACCGGGACAGGGCACTACGAGCAGTACTTC	CASRLETGTGHYEQYF
.	TRBV9	many	TRBJ1-2	TGTGCCAGCAGCACCGGACCCAACTATGGCTACACCTTC	CASSTGPNYGYTF
.	TRBV6-1	.	TRBJ1-1	TGTGCCAGCAGTCCCTTCCGAGGGAACACTGAAGCTTTCTTT	CASSPFRGNTEAFF
.	TRBV3-1	.	TRBJ2-1	TGTGCCAGCAGCCAAGCTCGGGATGAGCAGTTCTTC	CASSQARDEQFF
.	TRBV5-1	many	TRBJ2-2	TGCGCCAGCAGCTTGGTGGCAGGGGCCGGGGAGCTGTTTTTT	CASSLVAGAGELFF
.	TRBV5-1	.	TRBJ1-5	TGCGCCAGCAGCCTCAGCGGGGCTGGCAATCAGCCCCAGCATTTT	CASSLSGAGNQPQHF
TRBD1	TRBV5-6	.	TRBJ2-4	TGTGCCAGCAGCCCCGGGACAGGGGTCGCCAAAAACATTCAGTACTTC	CASSPGTGVAKNIQYF
.	TRBV29-1	many	TRBJ1-1	TGCAGCGTTGAAAATCATAAAGTGACTGTAGAAGCTTTCTTT	CSVENHKVTVEAFF
TRBD2	TRBV20-1	.	TRBJ2-1	TGCAGTGCTAGGCGAAACAGCGGGGGGGTCTACAATGAGCAGTTCTTC	CSARRNSGGVYNEQFF
.	TRBV6-2/TRBV6-3	few	TRBJ1-5	TGTGCCAGCGGGCCCGAGGAAGCCAGCAATCAGCCCCAGCATTTT	CASGPEEASNQPQHF
.	TRBV7-7	.	TRBJ2-3	TGTGCCAGCAGCTCCAATCAGGGTGGCACGCAGTATTTT	CASSSNQGGTQYF
.	TRBV10-3	.	TRBJ2-6	TGTGCCATCAGTGAGTCGGGGAGAGGTGCCAACGTCCTGACTTTC	CAISESGRGANVLTF
.	TRBV5-1	few	TRBJ1-2	TGCGCCAGCAGCTCGGACGGACGTTATGGCTACACCTTC	CASSSDGRYGYTF
.	TRBV5-1	few	TRBJ2-3	TGCGCCAGCAGCTTTCAGATCAGCACAGATACGCAGTATTTT	CASSFQISTDTQYF